This T cell receptor beta chain is drawn from a study of regulatory T cells in long-lasting Graves disease. Study results and limitations: Examination was confined to peripheral blood, excluding thyroid tissue.

The time point: newly diagnosed GD, antithyroid drugs for less than 3 months. RNA extracted from PBMCs served as the sequencing template. The CDR3 totals 15 residues. Germline lookup yields CDR1 MNHNS and CDR2 SASEGT. V lost 7 bases, J lost 3 bases, and 17 bases lay in between. Only a few counts were recorded for this clonotype. Its antigen is as yet unknown. Assembly of TCR beta libraries relied on iRepertoire HTBI primers together with Arm-PCR of CDR3 regions. TCRdb ran MiXCR on the multiplex PCR reads and lists one entry per CDR3 protein. The data hold a few hundred thousand distinct CDR3 sequences, with over 14% observed a single time. The same specimen was also included in a second study, on T cells in Graves' hyperthyroidism and ophthalmopathy. That paper notes: A set of HTBI primers served as the primers for a first-round RT-PCR of the TCR CDR3.

The chain has TRBV6-1 and TRBJ2-3; weak D call: TRBD2 (6 bases). The TCR originated in a woman aged 40 to 50 with Graves disease. The sequences come from peripheral blood mononuclear cells (PBMCs), collected at new diagnosis, from a patient treated with antithyroid drugs. The CDR3 spells CASTRVGGGTDTQYF. For the CDR3, the DNA is TGTGCCAGCACCAGAGTCGGGGGTGGTACAGATACGCAGTATTTT.